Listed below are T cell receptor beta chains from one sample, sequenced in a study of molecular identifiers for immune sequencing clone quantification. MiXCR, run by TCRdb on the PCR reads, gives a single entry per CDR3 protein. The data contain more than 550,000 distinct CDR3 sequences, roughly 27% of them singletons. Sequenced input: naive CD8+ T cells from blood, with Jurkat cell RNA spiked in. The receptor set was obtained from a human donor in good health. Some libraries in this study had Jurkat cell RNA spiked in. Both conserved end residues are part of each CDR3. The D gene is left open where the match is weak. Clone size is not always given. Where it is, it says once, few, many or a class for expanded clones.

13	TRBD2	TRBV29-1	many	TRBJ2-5	CSVDGGSSETQYF	TGCAGCGTTGACGGCGGGAGCTCGGAGACCCAGTACTTC
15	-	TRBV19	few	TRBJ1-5	CASSITGSSHQPQHF	TGTGCCAGTAGTATTACAGGGAGTTCCCATCAGCCCCAGCATTTT
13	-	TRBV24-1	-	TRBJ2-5	CATSDLLFGTQYF	TGTGCCACCAGTGATTTGTTGTTTGGGACCCAGTACTTC
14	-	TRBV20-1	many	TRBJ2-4	CSARADLAGYIQYF	TGCAGTGCTAGAGCCGACCTCGCCGGGTACATTCAGTACTTC
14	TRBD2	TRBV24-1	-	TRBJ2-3	CATSAASGPDTQYF	TGTGCCACCAGTGCGGCTAGCGGGCCAGATACGCAGTATTTT
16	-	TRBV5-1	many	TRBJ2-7	CASSLEPGTSSYEQYF	TGCGCCAGCAGCTTGGAGCCCGGGACAAGCTCCTACGAGCAGTACTTC
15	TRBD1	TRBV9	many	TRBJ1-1	CASSTDRDRVPEAFF	TGTGCCAGCAGCACCGACCGGGACAGGGTTCCTGAAGCTTTCTTT
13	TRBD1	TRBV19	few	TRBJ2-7	CASSVLEDREQYF	TGTGCCAGTAGTGTTCTCGAGGACAGGGAGCAGTACTTC
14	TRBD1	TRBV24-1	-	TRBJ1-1	CATSGDRDPTEAFF	TGTGCCACCAGTGGGGACAGGGATCCCACTGAAGCTTTCTTT
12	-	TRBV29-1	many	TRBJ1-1	CSSHRMNTEAFF	TGCAGCTCCCATAGAATGAACACTGAAGCTTTCTTT
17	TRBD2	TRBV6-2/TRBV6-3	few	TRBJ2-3	CASSLGLAGWGTDTQYF	TGTGCCAGCAGCCTCGGACTAGCGGGGTGGGGCACAGATACGCAGTATTTT
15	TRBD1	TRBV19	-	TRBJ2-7	CASSMAGGSYYEQYF	TGTGCCAGTAGTATGGCAGGGGGTAGTTACTACGAGCAGTACTTC
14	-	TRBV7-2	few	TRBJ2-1	CASSWEGGHNEQFF	TGTGCCAGCAGCTGGGAGGGGGGACACAATGAGCAGTTCTTC
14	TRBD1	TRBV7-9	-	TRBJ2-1	CASSKGQPYNEQFF	TGTGCCAGCAGCAAGGGACAGCCCTACAATGAGCAGTTCTTC
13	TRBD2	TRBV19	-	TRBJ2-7	CASSAGGGYKQYF	TGTGCCAGTAGTGCGGGAGGGGGCTACAAGCAGTACTTC
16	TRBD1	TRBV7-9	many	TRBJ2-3	CASSLAGQMSTDTQYF	TGTGCCAGCAGCTTAGCGGGACAGATGAGCACAGATACGCAGTATTTT
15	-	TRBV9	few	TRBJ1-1	CASSGSGGMNTEAFF	TGTGCCAGCAGCGGATCCGGGGGAATGAACACTGAAGCTTTCTTT
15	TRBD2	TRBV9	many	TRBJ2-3	CASSVDSGGADTQYF	TGTGCCAGCAGCGTAGACAGCGGGGGTGCAGATACGCAGTATTTT
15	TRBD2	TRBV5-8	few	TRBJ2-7	CASSLSTSAVYEQYF	TGTGCCAGCAGCTTGTCGACTAGCGCGGTCTACGAGCAGTACTTC
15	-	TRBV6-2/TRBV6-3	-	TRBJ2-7	CASSYQRASSYEQYF	TGTGCCAGCAGTTACCAACGGGCGAGCTCCTACGAGCAGTACTTC
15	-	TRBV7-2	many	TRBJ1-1	CASSLDAVGYTEAFF	TGTGCCAGCAGCTTAGACGCAGTGGGATACACTGAAGCTTTCTTT
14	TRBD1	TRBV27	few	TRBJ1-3	CACSPQGAGNTIYF	TGTGCCTGCAGTCCACAGGGGGCTGGAAACACCATATATTTT
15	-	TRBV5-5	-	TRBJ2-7	CASSLSPAMTHEQYF	TGTGCCAGCAGCTTGTCTCCAGCGATGACCCACGAGCAGTACTTC
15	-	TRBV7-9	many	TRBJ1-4	CASSFPRGSYEKLFF	TGTGCCAGCAGCTTCCCGCGAGGATCTTATGAAAAACTGTTTTTT
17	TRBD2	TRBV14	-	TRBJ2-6	CASSQRGGNSGANVLTF	TGTGCCAGCAGCCAACGGGGGGGAAACTCTGGGGCCAACGTCCTGACTTTC
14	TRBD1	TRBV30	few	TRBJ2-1	CAWSVGTGYNEQFF	TGTGCCTGGAGTGTCGGGACAGGATACAATGAGCAGTTCTTC
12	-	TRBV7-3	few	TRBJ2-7	CASSRPGAEQYF	TGTGCCAGCAGCCGACCTGGTGCCGAGCAGTACTTC
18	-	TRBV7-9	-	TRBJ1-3	CASSLTGPGHPRGNTIYF	TGTGCCAGCAGCTTAACAGGGCCAGGTCATCCGCGGGGAAACACCATATATTTT
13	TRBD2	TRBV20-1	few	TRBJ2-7	CSARLGGIYEQYF	TGCAGTGCTAGATTGGGGGGGATCTACGAGCAGTACTTC
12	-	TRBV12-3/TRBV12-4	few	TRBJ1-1	CATAWENTEAFF	TGTGCCACAGCATGGGAGAACACTGAAGCTTTCTTT
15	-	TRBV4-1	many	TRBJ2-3	CASSPLPTGTDTQYF	TGCGCCAGCAGCCCCTTACCGACAGGCACAGATACGCAGTATTTT